Listed here are 22 T cell receptor beta chains from one sample, sequenced in a study of graft-versus-host responses after intestinal transplantation. These receptors' antigens are unknown. Produced via immunoSEQ multiplex PCR; TCRdb's table is partial and in-frame only. The data contain 80,000 to 95,000 clones, about 92% of them seen just once; the ten biggest clones take up roughly 2%. The source material was unstimulated CD8+ T cells sorted from spleen or lymph node cells, sampled before intestinal transplant. These receptors were taken from a human donor who received an intestinal transplant.

In its sample, this clone was seen a few times. V is TRBV4-1 and J is TRBJ1-4; unclear D gene. V lost 5 bases and J lost 5, with 12 bases in between. CDR1 and CDR2 from the germline V gene are MGHRA and YSYEKL. The CDR3 spans 14 residues. CDR3 residues: CASSSAERNEKLFF. The CDR3 DNA reads as TGCGCCAGCAGCTCCGCAGAACGAAATGAAAAACTGTTTTTT.

The chain's CDR3 is CASSPPPSSNEQFF. CDR3 coding DNA: TGTGCCAGCAGCCCTCCCCCCTCTAGCAATGAGCAGTTCTTC. V and J are TRBV7-9 and TRBJ2-1; D uncertain. Trimming removed 5 bases at V and 6 bases at J, with 14 bases between. CDR1 SEHNR and CDR2 FQNEAQ come from the germline V gene (reference sequence). The CDR3 is 14 residues long.

The chain recombines TRBV19 with TRBJ1-2, with unresolved D. The germline V and J ends were trimmed by 10 bases and 4 bases, with 19 bases remaining between them. There are 14 residues in the CDR3. Germline assignment: CDR1 LNHDA and CDR2 SQIVND (reference sequence). DNA of the CDR3: TGTGCCACTATGGCGGGCCTCGAGGGCTATGGCTACACCTTC. Translating it yields CATMAGLEGYGYTF. Full variable domain (rest looked up from reference TRBV19 and TRBJ1-2): DGGITQSPKYLFRKEGQNVTLSCEQNLNHDAMYWYRQDPGQGLRLIYYSQIVNDFQKGDIAEGYSVSREKKESFPLTVTSAQKNPTAFYLCATMAGLEGYGYTFGSGTRLTVV.

As DNA, the CDR3 is TGTGCCAGCAGTCTTCCGGGACAGACACGGGGGGAGACCCAGTACTTC. Translation gives CASSLPGQTRGETQYF. This sequence joins TRBV7-9 and TRBJ2-5; weak D call: TRBD1 (7 bases). V shed 6 bases and J shed 5 bases, with 22 bases lying between them. The germline gives CDR1 SEHNR, CDR2 FQNEAQ (reference sequence). This CDR3 is built from 16 residues.

In DNA form, the CDR3 reads TGTGCCAGCAGCTTCTCAATACAGGGAGAGATTGAAGCTTTCTTT. Translated, it gives CASSFSIQGEIEAFF. This chain uses TRBV11-2 with TRBJ1-1; perhaps TRBD1 as D (6 bases). The CDR3 covers 15 residues. The V gene lost 3 bases and the J gene lost 7 bases, with 18 bases spanning the gap. The germline CDR1 and CDR2 sequences are SGHAT and FQNNGV.

This chain joins TRBV19 and TRBJ2-1; D uncertain. Deletions cut 3 bases from V and 2 bases from J, with 5 bases between. CDR1 is LNHDA and CDR2 is SQIVND in the germline V gene (reference sequence). The CDR3 spans 13 residues. The chain's CDR3 is CASSISAYNEQFF. In DNA form, the CDR3 reads TGTGCCAGTAGTATCTCAGCCTACAATGAGCAGTTCTTC.

The chain carries TRBV7-6 and TRBJ1-2; 7 nucleotides agree with TRBD1. The V and J ends lost 5 bases and 8 bases, in that order; junction bases with no gene match: 17. Germline CDR1 SGHVS, CDR2 FNYEAQ. This CDR3 has 16 residues. Here the CDR3 reads CASSQDRQGGLSGYTF. The CDR3 DNA is TGTGCCAGCAGCCAAGATAGACAGGGAGGATTGAGCGGCTACACCTTC.

This rearrangement joins TRBV15 to TRBJ1-1; TRBD1 aligns across 9 bases. The length of the CDR3 is 12 residues. Germline V gives CDR1 LNHNV, CDR2 YYDKDF (reference sequence). V lost 6 bases to trimming and J lost 7 bases; unmatched junction nucleotides: 3. The CDR3 loop reads CATRQGADEAFF. The CDR3 coding sequence is TGTGCCACCAGACAGGGGGCAGATGAAGCTTTCTTT. The entire variable domain, with the rest obtained from reference TRBV15 and TRBJ1-1, is as follows: DAMVIQNPRYQVTQFGKPVTLSCSQTLNHNVMYWYQQKSSQAPKLLFHYYDKDFNNEADTPDNFQSRRPNTSFCFLDIRSPGLGDTAMYLCATRQGADEAFFGQGTRLTVV.

Notes on this clone: Other DNA sequences in the same sample also yield this CDR3. The DNA of the CDR3 is TGTGCCTGGAGTGTAACGGCAGGGGAGGGGGAGCTGTTTTTT. It encodes CAWSVTAGEGELFF. The rearrangement uses TRBV30 and TRBJ2-2, with a possible D match to TRBD1 (6 bases). The germline V and J ends were trimmed by 0 bases and 8 bases, with 13 bases remaining between them. The CDR3 extends over 14 amino acids. Germline assignment: CDR1 GTSNPN and CDR2 SVGIG (reference sequence).

This chain uses TRBV7-9 with TRBJ2-5, with TRBD2 as a possible D gene (6 bases). The germline gives CDR1 SEHNR, CDR2 FQNEAQ (reference sequence). The germline V and J ends were trimmed by 5 bases and 5 bases, with 15 bases remaining between them. The CDR3 has 14 amino acids. CDR3 loop: CASSPRGSMETQYF. The CDR3 DNA is TGTGCCAGCAGCCCCCGGGGGTCGATGGAGACCCAGTACTTC. The complete variable domain, with remaining parts taken from reference TRBV7-9 and TRBJ2-5, reads DTGVSQNPRHKITKRGQNVTFRCDPISEHNRLYWYRQTLGQGPEFLTYFQNEAQLEKSRLLSDRFSAERPKGSFSTLEIQRTEQGDSAMYLCASSPRGSMETQYFGPGTRLLVL.

V is TRBV9 and J is TRBJ1-2, with D hard to call. Trimming took 0 bases from V and 1 from J, leaving 10 bases between them. The CDR3 sequence is 15 residues long. The germline V gene has CDR1 SGDLS and CDR2 YYNGEE. CDR3 sequence (DNA): TGTGCCAGCAGCGTAGATGCGGCCCTTAACTATGGCTACACCTTC. This codes for CASSVDAALNYGYTF.

CDR3 sequence: CASSDPANYGYTF. The CDR3, as DNA: TGTGCCAGCAGTGATCCGGCTAACTATGGCTACACCTTC. The chain joins TRBV25-1 to TRBJ1-2, with unresolved D. Germline V gene lookup returns CDR1 MGHDK and CDR2 SYGVNS. Trimming cost V 3 bases and J 0 bases, with 5 bases left between them. There are 13 residues in the CDR3.

The chain carries TRBV4-3 and TRBJ1-1; D may be TRBD1 (5 bases). Trimming removed 1 base from V and 7 bases from J, with 10 bases in between. Germline-derived CDR1 and CDR2 are LGHNA and YSLEER. This CDR3 is 13 amino acids long. DNA for the CDR3: TGCGCCAGCAGCCAAGTCAATACAGGTGAAGCTTTCTTT. It is translated as CASSQVNTGEAFF.

The genes are TRBV15 and TRBJ1-2; a weak D match, TRBD1 (5 bases). CDR1 is LNHNV and CDR2 is YYDKDF in the germline V gene (reference sequence). This CDR3 is built from 16 residues. Trimming pared 3 bases from V and 0 bases from J, leaving 14 bases between. CDR3 loop: CATSSTGKPPNYGYTF. Written as DNA, the CDR3 is TGTGCCACCAGCAGTACAGGAAAACCCCCTAACTATGGCTACACCTTC.

A single count supports this clone. This sequence joins TRBV7-9 and TRBJ2-3; D may be TRBD2 (6 bases). Germline V gene data show CDR1 as SEHNR and CDR2 as FQNEAQ (reference sequence). V lost 4 bases, J lost 8 bases, and 25 bases lay in between. The CDR3 loop spans 17 amino acids. CDR3 nucleotide sequence: TGTGCCAGCAGCTCCTCTTCCGGGACTGGGAAGGCTGGTACGCAGTATTTT. Translated, it gives CASSSSSGTGKAGTQYF.

The gene calls are TRBV13 and TRBJ2-1, with 10 positions matching TRBD1. Germline V CDR1 and CDR2: PRHDT, FYEKMQ (reference sequence). V gave up 3 bases and J gave up 2 bases; unmatched junction bases: 7. This CDR3 is built from 17 residues. CDR3 residues: CASSFTLGTGAYNEQFF. CDR3 DNA sequence: TGTGCCAGCAGCTTCACTTTAGGGACAGGGGCCTACAATGAGCAGTTCTTC.

The genes are TRBV27 and TRBJ1-5, with a weak D call TRBD1 (6 bases). The CDR3 totals 14 residues. Germline-derived CDR1 and CDR2 are MNHEY and SMNVEV (reference sequence). V gave up 7 bases and J gave up 1 base, with 11 bases separating them. As DNA, the CDR3 is TGTGCCAGCATGGGGGGGCCCAGCAATCAGCCCCAGCATTTT. This gives the protein CASMGGPSNQPQHF.

J is TRBJ1-5 and V is TRBV4-3; 8 nucleotides align to TRBD1. Germline V lookup: CDR1 LGHNA, CDR2 YSLEER. The CDR3 runs to 21 residues. The V segment lost 0 bases and the J segment 1 base; nucleotides outside the gene matches: 17. CDR3 residues: CASSQDLWFRDRPLSNQPQHF. The CDR3 DNA reads TGCGCCAGCAGCCAAGACCTGTGGTTCCGGGACAGGCCTTTGAGCAATCAGCCCCAGCATTTT.

This chain links TRBV5-8 with TRBJ2-1, with a tentative D call TRBD1 (5 bases). This CDR3 spans 16 amino acids. Germline assignment: CDR1 SGHTS and CDR2 YDEGEE. V was cut by 4 bases and J by 0 bases, with 14 bases left in between. The chain's CDR3 is CASSTTGVVSYNEQFF. DNA for the CDR3: TGTGCCAGCAGCACTACAGGAGTCGTCTCCTACAATGAGCAGTTCTTC.

The CDR3 here is CASSPGTGEFDTEAFF. Written as DNA, the CDR3 is TGTGCCAGTAGTCCAGGGACAGGGGAGTTCGACACTGAAGCTTTCTTT. The chain has TRBV19 and TRBJ1-1; 10 positions match TRBD1. V lost 5 bases and J lost 3; bases outside the gene matches: 9. CDR3 length equals 16 residues. Germline V CDR1 and CDR2: LNHDA, SQIVND (reference sequence).

This chain joins TRBV4-1 and TRBJ2-7, with 12 bases identical to TRBD1. The germline V gene encodes CDR1 MGHRA and CDR2 YSYEKL. This CDR3 has 16 residues. V shed 2 bases, J shed 6 bases, and the junction held 8 bases outside the gene matches. DNA for the CDR3: TGCGCCAGCAGCCAACGGTCGGGACAGGGGGCGCTCGAGCAGTACTTC. Protein sequence: CASSQRSGQGALEQYF.

The V call is TRBV5-4, the J call TRBJ2-7, with TRBD2 as a possible D gene (5 bases). From germline, CDR1 is SGHNT and CDR2 YYREEE (reference sequence). With 2 bases removed from V and 3 bases from J, the gap between germline ends came to 9 bases. This CDR3 comprises 13 residues. The DNA of the CDR3 is TGTGCCAGCAGCTTCGGAGCGGTCTACGAGCAGTACTTC. This translates into CASSFGAVYEQYF.